One and the same sample provided the 14 T cell receptor beta chains below, sequenced in a study of identical twins. MiXCR, applied by TCRdb to the 5' RACE reads, yields one record per CDR3 protein. The sample includes around 570,000 distinct CDR3 sequences, around a tenth of them seen just once. These same data were also listed under a study on yellow fever vaccine responses in identical twins.

The specimen sequenced was PBMCs. These receptors were obtained from a woman between 18 and 29 years old in good health.

In its sample, this clonotype was seen many times. The chain has TRBV7-3 and TRBJ2-1, with D unresolved. CDR3 length: 13 amino acids. The ends were cut back, 2 bases at V and 8 bases at J, with 10 bases in the middle. Germline V gene sequence: CDR1 SGHTA, CDR2 FQGTGA. The CDR3 coding sequence is TGTGCCAGCAGCTTAGTATCCGGCGATGAGCAGTTCTTC. This codes for CASSLVSGDEQFF.

The sample holds a few counts of this clonotype. The J gene is TRBJ1-5, the V gene TRBV20-1; TRBD1 is a possible D gene (6 bases). This CDR3 region has 11 residues. The germline V and J ends were trimmed by 2 bases and 14 bases, with 13 bases remaining between them. Germline V lookup: CDR1 DFQATT, CDR2 SNEGSKA (reference sequence). The CDR3 reads CSARRPEGEHF. Written as DNA, the CDR3 is TGCAGTGCTAGACGGCCAGAGGGGGAGCATTTT.

This clonotype was counted many times. The gene calls are TRBV5-1 and TRBJ1-3; D ambiguous. From germline, CDR1 is SGHRS and CDR2 YFSETQ. V shed 5 bases and J shed 0 bases, with 9 bases lying between them. This CDR3 comprises 14 residues. The CDR3 sequence: CASSEASSGNTIYF. CDR3 sequence (DNA): TGCGCCAGCAGTGAGGCCTCCTCTGGAAACACCATATATTTT. The complete variable domain, with remaining parts taken from reference TRBV5-1 and TRBJ1-3, reads KAGVTQTPRYLIKTRGQQVTLSCSPISGHRSVSWYQQTPGQGLQFLFEYFSETQRNKGNFPGRFSGRQFSNSRSEMNVSTLELGDSALYLCASSEASSGNTIYFGEGSWLTVV.

This clonotype was counted at least ten times. The rearrangement links TRBV7-9 to TRBJ2-5; a weak D match, TRBD1 (5 bases). There are 16 residues in the CDR3. Trimming removed 5 bases from V and 1 base from J, with 17 bases in between. Germline-derived CDR1 and CDR2 are SEHNR and FQNEAQ (reference sequence). CDR3 sequence: CASSPPPHRFQETQYF. DNA for the CDR3: TGTGCCAGCAGCCCTCCCCCTCACAGGTTCCAAGAGACCCAGTACTTC.

This clonotype has just a few counts. The chain is built from TRBV7-2 and TRBJ2-1; 8 bases align to TRBD1. V shed 0 bases and J 0 bases; nucleotides not matched to a gene: 4. This CDR3 region has 17 residues. Germline loops: CDR1 SGHTA, CDR2 FQGNSA. The CDR3 DNA sequence: TGTGCCAGCAGCTTAGCGGGACAGGCGAGCTCCTACAATGAGCAGTTCTTC. Translation gives CASSLAGQASSYNEQFF.

This clonotype came up many times. The chain has TRBV4-3 and TRBJ2-1; unclear D gene. Germline values: CDR1 LGHNA, CDR2 YSLEER. V was shortened by 0 bases and J by 2 bases, with 17 bases between the two germline ends. The CDR3 runs 18 residues. The CDR3 coding sequence is TGCGCCAGCAGCCAAGATTCCTTAAACAGCGATCCCTACAATGAGCAGTTCTTC. Encoded protein: CASSQDSLNSDPYNEQFF.

In its sample, this clonotype was seen a few times. This chain links TRBV5-1 with TRBJ2-7; D perhaps matches TRBD1 (6 bases). From germline, CDR1 is SGHRS and CDR2 YFSETQ. Trimming stripped 1 base from V and 2 bases from J, with 19 bases between. The CDR3 length is 17 residues. Written as DNA, the CDR3 is TGCGCCAGCAGCTTGCTGCCCACAGGGAGCGAAACCTACGAGCAGTACTTC. Encoded protein: CASSLLPTGSETYEQYF.

The gene calls are TRBV12-3 or TRBV12-4 and TRBJ2-2; D possibly matches TRBD1 or TRBD2 (5 bases each). CDR3 length equals 15 residues. Trimming pared 4 bases from V and 4 bases from J, leaving 13 bases between. CDR3 residues: CASSSGPGRTGELFF. CDR3 coding DNA: TGTGCCAGCAGTTCGGGACCGGGTCGCACCGGGGAGCTGTTTTTT.

Here the CDR3 reads CASNSRGETQYF. The CDR3 region has the DNA TGTGCCAGCAATAGCAGGGGGGAGACCCAGTACTTC. The chain joins TRBV2 to TRBJ2-5; 7 bases match TRBD1. The trim removed 7 bases at V and 5 bases at J, leaving 4 bases unmatched. Germline V CDR1 and CDR2: SNHLY, FYNNEI. The CDR3 sequence is 12 residues long. Full variable domain (rest looked up from reference TRBV2 and TRBJ2-5): EPEVTQTPSHQVTQMGQEVILRCVPISNHLYFYWYRQILGQKVEFLVSFYNNEISEKSEIFDDQFSVERPDGSNFTLKIRSTKLEDSAMYFCASNSRGETQYFGPGTRLLVL.

This clonotype was counted between two and nine times. This rearrangement joins TRBV25-1 to TRBJ2-7; 10 bases are shared with TRBD1. The CDR3 runs to 15 residues. V lost 5 bases to trimming and J lost 3 bases; unmatched junction nucleotides: 7. The germline gives CDR1 MGHDK, CDR2 SYGVNS. The CDR3 DNA sequence: TGTGCCAGCAGTTTATCGACAGGGGGCTTCTACGAGCAGTACTTC. Residues: CASSLSTGGFYEQYF.

In this sample, this clonotype turned up a few times. The missing conserved phenylalanine or tryptophan at the end of this CDR3 makes a read error likely. The DNA is left out, because the CDR3 cannot be placed on it with certainty; the CDR3 is given as TCRdb lists it. The J gene is TRBJ2-3, the V gene TRBV20-1. The CDR3 contains 11 residues when both ends are counted. Germline V gene data show CDR1 as DFQATT and CDR2 as SNEGSKA (reference sequence). CDR3 sequence reads: CSAREVDTQYP.

V and J are TRBV6-1 and TRBJ2-1; D perhaps matches TRBD2 (5 bases). Germline assignment: CDR1 MNHNS and CDR2 SASEGT. The CDR3 consists of 14 residues. V was cut by 6 bases and J by 2 bases, with 11 bases left in between. The CDR3 sequence: CASRDGVTYNEQFF. The CDR3 DNA sequence: TGTGCCAGCAGAGACGGGGTAACCTACAATGAGCAGTTCTTC.

This clonotype appeared many times. CDR3 amino acids: CASSLAVSGANVLTF. DNA for the CDR3: TGTGCCAGCAGCTTAGCCGTCTCTGGGGCCAACGTCCTGACTTTC. The chain couples TRBV7-9 to TRBJ2-6; unclear D gene. The ends were cut back, 0 bases at V and 0 bases at J, with 3 bases in the middle. Germline V gene sequence: CDR1 SEHNR, CDR2 FQNEAQ (reference sequence). This CDR3 has 15 residues.

The CDR3 coding sequence is TGTGCCAGCAGTTTATACGGGATTGAGCAGTTCTTC. Translation: CASSLYGIEQFF. The chain uses TRBV12-3 or TRBV12-4 and TRBJ2-1, with D tentatively TRBD2 (5 bases). V was clipped by 2 bases and J by 9 bases, with 8 bases between them. The CDR3 is 12 residues long.